This TCR beta chain was sequenced for a study of shared clonotypes between healthy human individuals. TCRdb keeps only in-frame clones here, not all; method: immunoSEQ multiplex PCR. The profile shows 450,000 to 650,000 clones, around three quarters of them singletons. This clone was found a few times. This CDR3 spans 16 amino acids. The V gene's germline CDR1 is LNHDA and CDR2 SQIVND (reference sequence). V was pared by 3 bases and J by 10 bases, with 22 bases between. Material: PBMCs. The J gene is TRBJ1-5, the V gene TRBV19, with D uncertain. The source of this sequence is a woman between 35 and 50 years old in good health. Some clones in this sample may be carry-over from other donors' samples. The CDR3 sequence is CASSIGRLGKSNPQHF. CDR3 in DNA: TGTGCCAGTAGTATTGGGCGATTGGGAAAATCAAACCCCCAGCATTTT.